This T cell receptor beta chain was identified in a study of cytomegalovirus exposure and HLA in healthy donors. Study-level background: In a previous analysis, nearly 120 million unique TCR beta sequences were found from 150 million to 200 million T cells.

PCR primers comprised 60 Vbeta and 13 Jbeta primers. The protocol was immunoSEQ multiplex PCR, while the TCRdb copy is restricted to in-frame clones and leaves out a portion. The repertoire holds 55,000 to 80,000 clones, with approximately 71% as singletons. The study's findings and limits: In a later analysis, a missense DCLRE1C variant was linked to TCR beta V- and J-gene trimming. Exclusion as indistinguishable affected some V segments, including TRBV6-2 and TRBV6-3. Later work showed greater clonal expansion in HLA-associated TCR beta chains than in equally common others.

Per germline, CDR1 SQVTM and CDR2 ANQGSEA. The ends were cut back, 4 bases at V and 6 bases at J, with 12 bases in the middle. This CDR3 contains 12 residues. In this sample, this clone turned up a few times. Its target is not known. The sample was PBMCs. The chain couples TRBV29-1 to TRBJ1-2, with D possibly TRBD1 on 6 matching bases. This receptor was taken from a man aged 55-75 years in good health and CMV-seropositive. The CDR3 sequence is CSVVGTQNGYTF. CDR3 in DNA: TGCAGCGTTGTCGGGACACAGAATGGCTACACCTTC.